This T cell receptor (beta chain) originates from a study of blood T cell repertoires in COVID-19. Background on the study: PBMCs, B-cell-depleted T cells, or T cells provided the cDNA or gDNA that made up the material.

V lost 8 bases and J 5 bases, leaving 22 bases between the germline ends. From germline, CDR1 is LNHDA and CDR2 SQIVND (reference sequence). The CDR3 has 15 residues. This clone was recorded only once. Profiled with immunoSEQ multiplex PCR; TCRdb holds only in-frame clones, not every one. Altogether approximately 330,000 clones are present, over 80% being singletons, with the ten largest covering approximately 10%. Seattle's cohort entered during active infection and was followed longitudinally. Sequenced input: peripheral blood. The origin of this receptor is a man aged 25-40 years with COVID-19, enrolled during active disease. The V gene is TRBV19, the J gene TRBJ2-7, with TRBD2 as a possible D gene (7 bases). The CDR3 DNA sequence: TGTGCCAGTGGTACAACCGGGGGGCGCCTCCACGAGCAGTACTTC. Its protein product is CASGTTGGRLHEQYF.